The T cell receptor (beta chain) described here comes from a study of cytomegalovirus exposure and HLA in healthy donors. Findings of the study overall: In a later analysis, HLA-C alleles had the fewest associated TCRs, DRB1 alleles the most.

V was pared by 6 bases and J by 1 base, with 4 bases of the junction left unmatched. The CDR3 spans 15 residues. The germline V gene encodes CDR1 MNHEY and CDR2 SMNVEV (reference sequence). With 60 Vbeta and 13 Jbeta primers, the PCR was carried out. Profiled with immunoSEQ multiplex PCR; TCRdb holds only in-frame clones, not every one. The sample lists roughly 92,000 clones, more than 75% occurring once. This clone was counted once. Its antigen remains unknown. The chain has TRBV27 and TRBJ1-5; 9 nucleotides agree with TRBD1. This sequence originates from a woman in her forties or fifties in good health and CMV-seropositive. Sequenced material: PBMCs. The CDR3 sequence is CASSPQGASNQPQHF. The CDR3 coding sequence is TGTGCCAGCAGCCCACAGGGGGCAAGCAATCAGCCCCAGCATTTT.